The rows below give T cell receptor beta chains drawn from one sample of a study of regulatory T cells in long-lasting Graves disease. One entry per CDR3 protein results from TCRdb running MiXCR on the multiplex PCR reads. Seen here are about 430,000 distinct CDR3 sequences, 20% to 25% observed once, and the top ten hold over 11%. The sample in question was peripheral blood mononuclear cells (PBMCs), obtained when the disease was refractory, from a patient treated with antithyroid drugs. Receptors were obtained from a female donor with Graves disease. Both conserved end residues are part of each CDR3. The D gene is left open where the match is weak. Size is omitted from some rows. Given values are once, few, many or a class for expanded clones.

CASSLGGRAYEQFF,TGTGCCAGCAGTCTGGGCGGGAGGGCGTATGAGCAGTTCTTC,TRBV25-1,.,TRBD2,TRBJ2-1
CSVEDAGLFYTF,TGCAGCGTTGAAGATGCCGGGTTGTTCTACACCTTC,TRBV29-1,.,.,TRBJ1-2
CASSGQDWAEAFF,TGTGCCAGCAGTGGACAGGATTGGGCTGAAGCTTTCTTT,TRBV2,many,.,TRBJ1-1
CASSVGDRMNTEAFF,TGTGCCAGCAGCGTAGGGGACAGAATGAACACTGAAGCTTTCTTT,TRBV9,.,TRBD1,TRBJ1-1
CAWSTGGGWNTGELFF,TGTGCCTGGAGTACCGGTGGAGGCTGGAACACCGGGGAGCTGTTTTTT,TRBV30,.,.,TRBJ2-2
CASRSDSYGYTF,TGTGCCAGCAGATCGGACAGCTATGGCTACACCTTC,TRBV28,many,.,TRBJ1-2
CSAATRTGNNQPQHF,TGCAGTGCTGCGACCCGGACAGGGAACAATCAGCCCCAGCATTTT,TRBV20-1,.,TRBD1,TRBJ1-5
CSALSQGDSPLHF,TGCAGTGCTCTCTCACAGGGAGATTCACCCCTCCACTTT,TRBV20-1,many,.,TRBJ1-6
CASSYSEVETQYF,TGTGCCAGCAGTTACTCGGAGGTAGAGACCCAGTACTTC,TRBV6-2/TRBV6-3,few,.,TRBJ2-5
CASSLGTSTSNQPQHF,TGTGCCAGCAGCTTGGGGACAAGCACGAGCAATCAGCCCCAGCATTTT,TRBV5-6,many,.,TRBJ1-5
CASRSGLAGVNEQFF,TGTGCCAGCAGGTCGGGACTAGCGGGAGTCAATGAGCAGTTCTTC,TRBV28,few,TRBD2,TRBJ2-1
CASSLVGRNTGELFF,TGTGCCAGCAGCTTAGTTGGGAGAAACACCGGGGAGCTGTTTTTT,TRBV7-2,many,.,TRBJ2-2
CASSPGTWGTEAFF,TGTGCCAGCAGCCCCGGGACTTGGGGAACTGAAGCTTTCTTT,TRBV9,few,.,TRBJ1-1
CASSQEGWHEVGQMNTEAFF,TGTGCCAGCAGCCAAGAAGGTTGGCATGAAGTTGGACAGATGAACACTGAAGCTTTCTTT,TRBV3-1,.,.,TRBJ1-1
CASSPPQGANTEAFF,TGTGCCAGCTCACCACCACAGGGGGCGAACACTGAAGCTTTCTTT,TRBV18,.,TRBD1,TRBJ1-1
CSVPKSHSTWGTRETQYF,TGCAGCGTCCCGAAAAGCCACTCAACATGGGGGACTAGGGAGACCCAGTACTTC,TRBV29-1,few,TRBD2,TRBJ2-5
CASSPGTVGEQFF,TGTGCCAGCAGTCCAGGGACAGTAGGTGAGCAGTTCTTC,TRBV27,.,TRBD1,TRBJ2-1
CASRRTPGETQYF,TGTGCCAGCAGGAGGACACCGGGCGAGACCCAGTACTTC,TRBV6-2/TRBV6-3,.,.,TRBJ2-5
CASQAGTGNQPQHF,TGTGCCAGCCAAGCCGGGACAGGGAATCAGCCCCAGCATTTT,TRBV2,many,TRBD1,TRBJ1-5
CASSLGHDSPLHF,TGTGCCAGCAGCTTAGGACACGATTCACCCCTCCACTTT,TRBV7-2,many,.,TRBJ1-6
CASSLGWGTDTQYF,TGTGCCAGCAGTTTGGGGTGGGGCACAGATACGCAGTATTTT,TRBV28,few,.,TRBJ2-3
CAWSNTGTGFNEQFF,TGTGCCTGGAGTAATACCGGGACAGGGTTCAATGAGCAGTTCTTC,TRBV30,.,TRBD1,TRBJ2-1
CASSIGSGPYEQYF,TGTGCCAGCAGTATAGGTAGCGGCCCTTACGAGCAGTACTTC,TRBV12-3/TRBV12-4,many,.,TRBJ2-7
CASSRYRESYEQYF,TGTGCCAGCAGCCGGTACAGGGAATCCTACGAGCAGTACTTC,TRBV7-9,few,.,TRBJ2-7
CASSQDLWDRDPYGYTF,TGTGCCAGCAGCCAAGATCTCTGGGACAGGGACCCCTATGGCTACACCTTC,TRBV3-1,.,TRBD1,TRBJ1-2
CASSEASRDMLGYTF,TGTGCCAGCAGTGAAGCTTCCCGGGACATGCTTGGCTACACCTTC,TRBV6-1,many,.,TRBJ1-2
CAWRPGWSTNYGYTF,TGTGCCTGGAGGCCAGGGTGGTCTACTAACTATGGCTACACCTTC,TRBV30,.,.,TRBJ1-2
CASSLELVYEQYF,TGTGCCAGCAGCTTAGAACTCGTCTACGAGCAGTACTTC,TRBV11-2,many,.,TRBJ2-7
CASREGQQETQYF,TGTGCCAGCAGAGAGGGACAGCAAGAGACCCAGTACTTC,TRBV28,many,TRBD1,TRBJ2-5
CASSRNLGELFF,TGCGCCAGCAGCAGAAATCTTGGGGAGCTGTTTTTT,TRBV5-1,few,.,TRBJ2-2
CASKGSGTDTQYF,TGTGCCAGCAAGGGCAGCGGGACAGATACGCAGTATTTT,TRBV28,.,.,TRBJ2-3
CASSTEGDNEQFF,TGTGCCAGCAGCACCGAGGGGGACAATGAGCAGTTCTTC,TRBV7-9,.,.,TRBJ2-1
CASNPTGGEGYTF,TGTGCCAGTAACCCAACAGGGGGCGAAGGCTACACCTTC,TRBV19,few,TRBD1,TRBJ1-2